The rows below give T cell receptor beta chains drawn from one sample of a study of cytomegalovirus exposure and HLA in healthy donors. Method: immunoSEQ multiplex PCR; TCRdb's copy keeps in-frame clones and lacks some. The sample consists of approximately 120,000 clones, 81% of them appearing once. Sequenced: PBMCs. The origin of the receptors is a man between 18 and 35 years old in good health and CMV-seronegative. CDR3s leave out the opening cysteine and the closing phenylalanine or tryptophan.

V	CDR3
TRBV5-6	ASSLFQDTEAF
TRBV4-2	ASSQRGWQPQH
TRBV11-1	ASSSRQGGLNTEAF
TRBV19	ASSISDTEAF
TRBV14	ASSQDFWGLNTEAF
TRBV10-3	AISVTDNQPQH
TRBV4-2	ASSHTSGDNEQF
TRBV9	ASRSTDTQY
TRBV2	ASSPGGNYGYT
TRBV4-3	ASSQRQPGAGELF
TRBV5-1	ASSFFPQAPNEKLF
TRBV13	ASSGGETQY
TRBV5-4	ASTRGGGRNEQF
TRBV5-1	ASRRREENTEAF
TRBV6-1	ASSVGLAGGIQETQY
TRBV9	ASSVDAAGNQPQH
TRBV4-2	ASSHNGNTEAF
TRBV19	ASSIGQMNTEAF
TRBV6-5	ASRAGVYNEQF
TRBV25-1	ASSEPRAPDRGGTEAF
TRBV2	ASSEQSIGNQPQH
TRBV5-8	ASSFYTGQGPYEQY
TRBV27	ASRPGLEETQY
TRBV9	ASSVQPSTNSPLH
TRBV7-9	ASSLAGGMNTEAF
TRBV4-3	ASSQEWGVGEKLF
TRBV18	ASSPRGQSYEQY
TRBV27	ASSLQGRGSPLH
TRBV6-8	ASSYQIRGQGFYEQY
TRBV5-6	ASSWVEGEAF
TRBV4-2	ASRSGGADYGYT
TRBV4-3	ASSQVGGTGELF
TRBV4-1	ASSQDMGLALETQY
TRBV11-2	ASSLEANTEAF
TRBV5-6	ASRHSGANVLT
TRBV4-1	ASSQVPGTDTDTQY
TRBV9	ASSVVAEETQY
TRBV4-2	ASSQDPLAGGQRRETQY
TRBV18	ASSLGTGPTTGELF
TRBV15	ATRSTDYSNQPQH
TRBV4-1	ASSQGGGWTEAF
TRBV29-1	SILDRNTEAF
TRBV5-6	ASTWGGQGSYEQY
TRBV6-6	ASSYSTAALNYGYT
TRBV6-1	ASRRVTGPEETQY
TRBV29-1	SAKKTGSNTGELF
TRBV18	ASSPTASMNTEAF
TRBV28	ASSLRYYGYT
TRBV28	ASSLSPGTGHGYT
TRBV7-9	ASSTGGIGNGYT
TRBV20-1	SATIPDTQY
TRBV10-3	AISANPMSQPQH
TRBV6-5	ASSTILTPGIEQY
TRBV18	ASSFLQGSNSPLH
TRBV19	ASKGTGSGNTIY
TRBV19	ASSTSGQETQY
TRBV12-5	ASGTSGVTGELF
TRBV5-1	ASSPIPASGGYEQF
TRBV4-1	ASSNPGQGVAGELF
TRBV18	ASSAYPGTGYQETQY